This T cell receptor beta chain stems from a study of blood T cells in healthy people across ages. Study results and caveats: Higher diversity and more naive CD4+ cells were features of long-lived donors, compared to aged donors. Older individuals had lower TCR beta diversity per million T cells (the decline was roughly linear).

The CDR3 is 16 residues long. Germline CDR1 and CDR2: SGHTA and FQGNSA. The ends lost 1 base at V and 0 bases at J; junction bases unmatched: 3. Primers used in a second PCR of roughly 7 to 11 cycles were a sample-barcoded 5' primer and a J-beta primer mix. From the 5' RACE reads, TCRdb called clonotypes with MiXCR, one entry per CDR3 protein. The data show approximately 800,000 distinct CDR3 sequences, more than 45% seen once. On this clonotype: The antigen is not known.

This clonotype originated in a man aged 25-45 years in good health. The V gene is TRBV7-2, the J gene TRBJ2-4; 7 bases line up with TRBD1. What was sequenced was blood. CDR3 DNA: TGTGCCAGCAGCTTAGACAGGGGTCAAGCCAAAAACATTCAGTACTTC. This gives the protein CASSLDRGQAKNIQYF. The full variable domain, its missing parts supplied by reference TRBV7-2 and TRBJ2-4, is GAGVSQSPSNKVTEKGKDVELRCDPISGHTALYWYRQSLGQGLEFLIYFQGNSAPDKSGLPSDRFSAERTGGSVSTLTIQRTQQEDSAVYLCASSLDRGQAKNIQYFGAGTRLSVL.